The sequence of this TCR beta chain was determined in a study of T cell changes during pregnancy in multiple sclerosis. This clone was recorded once. The germline gives CDR1 MNHEY, CDR2 SMNVEV (reference sequence). The length of the CDR3 is 16 residues. Trimming removed 3 bases at V and 5 bases at J, with 18 bases between. Sequencing was performed with immunoSEQ multiplex PCR; in TCRdb, only in-frame clones are kept and a portion is missing. The table includes roughly 49,000 clones, around 95% detected once. The source of this sequence is a female donor with multiple sclerosis, enrolled in a pregnancy study. The input for sequencing was CD8+ T cells from peripheral blood mononuclear cells, taken after pregnancy. The chain recombines TRBV27 with TRBJ2-3; D possibly corresponds to TRBD2 (5 bases). In DNA form, the CDR3 reads TGTGCCAGCAGTTTCGGGGAGAACGGTAGACGAGATACGCAGTATTTT. This codes for CASSFGENGRRDTQYF.